The T cell receptor beta chain under discussion was sequenced for a study of blood T cell repertoires in COVID-19. Turning to the study itself: Acute-phase and convalescent COVID-19 samples originated in the United States, Italy and Spain. Nucleic acid was either cDNA or gDNA, and it came from T cells, B-cell-depleted T cells, or PBMCs.

Study processing details: Cell counts per sample came from amplifying reference gene primers. TCRdb's copy holds only in-frame clones and misses some; the assay was immunoSEQ multiplex PCR. D and trimming come from the DNA, and the V and J calls and clone size come from that table. Seen here are around 280,000 clones, around nine tenths observed once, and the top ten hold approximately 11%. The CDR3 is made up of 13 amino acids. Trimming stripped 4 bases from V and 8 bases from J, with 12 bases between. Germline CDR1 is MNHEY and CDR2 is SVGEGT. Seattle enrolled patients during active infection and tracked them longitudinally.

This receptor was obtained from a woman aged 25 to 39 with COVID-19, enrolled during active disease. The chain couples TRBV6-2 or TRBV6-3 to TRBJ2-1; tentatively, D is TRBD1 (5 bases). Sequenced sample: peripheral blood. CDR3 in amino acids: CASSSQGSHEQFF. CDR3 nucleotides: TGTGCCAGCAGTTCCCAGGGCAGCCATGAGCAGTTCTTC.